The 26 T cell receptor beta chains presented below share a single source sample, sequenced in a study of blood T cell repertoires in COVID-19. The protocol was immunoSEQ multiplex PCR, while the TCRdb copy is restricted to in-frame clones and leaves out a portion. The table records fewer than 200,000 clones, 82% of them present only once. Sequenced material: peripheral blood. The source is a woman older than 75 with acute or convalescent COVID-19.

This rearrangement joins TRBV6-2 or TRBV6-3 to TRBJ1-2; 10 nucleotides align to TRBD1. The CDR3 sequence is 16 residues long. The germline CDR1 and CDR2 sequences are MNHEY and SVGEGT. The junction had 6 bases not matched to a gene; V was cut back by 2 bases and J by 3 bases. The CDR3 loop is CASSYPPDRGYYGYTF. CDR3 nucleotide sequence: TGTGCCAGCAGTTACCCCCCGGACAGGGGGTACTATGGCTACACCTTC.

This clone was observed once. CDR3 nucleotides: TGTGCCTTTCGGAAAGGGGCAGGGGAAAAACTGTTTTTT. Protein sequence: CAFRKGAGEKLFF. J is TRBJ1-4 and V is TRBV30, with D perhaps matching TRBD1 (5 bases). V lost 7 bases, J lost 8 bases, and 17 bases lay in between. In germline, CDR1 is GTSNPN, CDR2 SVGIG (reference sequence). The CDR3 runs to 13 residues.

CDR3 sequence reads: CASSPNRGLESPLHF. CDR3 nucleotides: TGTGCCAGCTCACCAAACAGGGGGCTCGAATCACCCCTCCACTTT. The chain carries TRBV18 and TRBJ1-6; 9 bases are a match to TRBD1. Trimming removed 2 bases from V and 10 bases from J; junction bases left unmatched: 6. The CDR3 has 15 amino acids. Germline lookup yields CDR1 KGHSH and CDR2 LQKENI. The whole variable domain, filled in from reference TRBV18 and TRBJ1-6, reads NAGVMQNPRHLVRRRGQEARLRCSPMKGHSHVYWYRQLPEEGLKFMVYLQKENIIDESGMPKERFSAEFPKEGPSILRIQQVVRGDSAAYFCASSPNRGLESPLHFGNGTRLTVT.

The V and J genes are TRBV7-8 and TRBJ2-7, with TRBD1 matching over 10 bases. CDR3 size: 15 residues. V shed 1 base and J 0 bases; nucleotides not matched to a gene: 0. Per germline, CDR1 SGHVS and CDR2 FQNEAQ. CDR3 loop: CASSLGTGGSYEQYF. CDR3 DNA: TGTGCCAGCAGCTTAGGGACAGGGGGCTCCTACGAGCAGTACTTC. Looking up the rest from reference TRBV7-8 and TRBJ2-7 gives the full variable domain: GAGVSQSPRYKVAKRGQDVALRCDPISGHVSLFWYQQALGQGPEFLTYFQNEAQLDKSGLPSDRFFAERPEGSVSTLKIQRTQQEDSAVYLCASSLGTGGSYEQYFGPGTRLTVT.

V and J are TRBV12-3 or TRBV12-4 and TRBJ2-1; D is ambiguous. The CDR3 is 12 amino acids. The V gene lost 2 bases and the J gene lost 5 bases, with 4 bases spanning the gap. The CDR3 loop reads CASSLFDNEQFF. In DNA form, the CDR3 reads TGTGCCAGCAGTTTATTCGACAATGAGCAGTTCTTC.

The chain uses TRBV21-1 and TRBJ2-3; the table's D call of TRBD2 was not tested on the DNA. TRBV21-1 is labeled a pseudogene. The CDR3 loop spans 16 amino acids. CDR3 nucleotides: TGTGCCAGCAGCAAAGTGAGACTAGCGGGAAAGTATACGCAGTATTTT. This sequence encodes CASSKVRLAGKYTQYF.

The J gene is TRBJ2-2, the V gene TRBV5-8, with 10 bases that match TRBD2. Germline V gene data show CDR1 as SGHTS and CDR2 as YDEGEE. The CDR3 is 19 residues long. The V and J ends lost 0 bases and 4 bases, in that order; junction bases with no gene match: 12. CDR3 in amino acids: CASSLVLAGGSVGTGELFF. CDR3 DNA sequence: TGTGCCAGCAGCTTGGTTTTAGCGGGAGGAAGCGTTGGCACCGGGGAGCTGTTTTTT.

The rearrangement links TRBV1 to TRBJ1-1; TRBD1 is taken as the D call from the table, unchecked against the DNA. TRBV1 is reported as a pseudogene. The CDR3 runs 21 residues. In DNA, the CDR3 is TGCACCAGCAGCCAACCTGTCTGGCCGGGACAGGGGGCTACGAGGAACACTGAAGCTTTCTTT. Protein product: CTSSQPVWPGQGATRNTEAFF.

This CDR3 is CASKFRDRGTNGYTF. DNA of the CDR3: TGTGCCAGCAAATTTCGGGACAGGGGGACCAATGGCTACACCTTC. The chain recombines TRBV28 with TRBJ1-2; TRBD1 agrees at 11 bases. V lost 7 bases to trimming and J lost 6 bases; unmatched junction nucleotides: 10. The CDR3 is 15 residues long. Germline V gene data show CDR1 as MDHEN and CDR2 as SYDVKM.

This chain uses TRBV9 with TRBJ2-2; 7 nucleotides line up with TRBD2. Germline loops: CDR1 SGDLS, CDR2 YYNGEE. The CDR3 extends over 17 amino acids. V was clipped by 0 bases and J by 2 bases; unmatched bases: 7. This CDR3 reads CASSVVPSGYNTGELFF. As DNA, the CDR3 is TGTGCCAGCAGCGTAGTTCCTAGCGGATATAACACCGGGGAGCTGTTTTTT.

The rearrangement links TRBV5-1 to TRBJ2-3, with 8 positions matching TRBD2. This CDR3 is 17 amino acids long. From germline, CDR1 is SGHRS and CDR2 YFSETQ. The V segment lost 0 bases and the J segment 2 bases; nucleotides outside the gene matches: 8. The CDR3 nucleotides are TGCGCCAGCAGCTTGGAAATGACAGCGGGAGACACAGATACGCAGTATTTT. Its protein is CASSLEMTAGDTDTQYF.

The gene calls are TRBV6-2 or TRBV6-3 and TRBJ2-5; TRBD2 matches 9 bases. J was trimmed by 5 bases and V by 6 bases; bases with no gene match: 13. Germline assignment: CDR1 MNHEY and CDR2 SVGEGT. The CDR3 has 16 residues. The CDR3 coding sequence is TGTGCCAGCAGCCCTGCCAGCGGGAGGTCTTGGGAGACCCAGTACTTC. It encodes CASSPASGRSWETQYF.

The chain has TRBV27 and TRBJ1-2, with a weak D call TRBD1 (5 bases). CDR3 length: 13 amino acids. Per germline, CDR1 MNHEY and CDR2 SMNVEV (reference sequence). With 2 bases removed from V and 8 bases from J, the gap between germline ends came to 12 bases. The CDR3 is CASSLSGGGGYTF. In DNA form, the CDR3 reads TGTGCCAGCAGTTTAAGTGGGGGAGGCGGCTACACCTTC.

J is TRBJ1-4 and V is TRBV3-1 (or the pseudogene TRBV3-2), with D perhaps matching TRBD1 (5 bases). Germline V gene data show CDR1 as LGHDT and CDR2 as YNNKEL (reference sequence). The length of the CDR3 is 15 residues. V gave up 0 bases and J gave up 2 bases, with 7 bases separating them. The DNA of the CDR3 is TGTGCCAGCAGCCAAGAAAGGGGCACTAATGAAAAACTGTTTTTT. This codes for CASSQERGTNEKLFF.

Remarks on this clone: This may be a read error: a much more frequent sequence differs by one nucleotide. Other DNA sequences within the sample encode an identical CDR3. This chain joins TRBV5-7 and TRBJ2-7; possible D gene TRBD1, 6 bases. TRBV5-7 is assigned to the ORF class and has an uncertain function. CDR3 length: 15 amino acids. The CDR3 nucleotides read TGTGCCAGCAGCTTGGGAAGGGGGAGTTCCTACGAGCAGTACTTT. It is translated as CASSLGRGSSYEQYF.

This clone was counted between two and nine times. The chain employs TRBV7-8 and TRBJ1-1; D is possibly TRBD1 (6 bases). The CDR3 contains 14 residues. Germline CDR1 is SGHVS and CDR2 is FQNEAQ. V was trimmed by 5 bases and J by 4 bases, leaving 14 bases between them. The CDR3 bases are TGTGCCAGCAGCCATACAGGGTTGGTCACTGAAGCTTTCTTT. Its protein is CASSHTGLVTEAFF.

This clone was detected a few times. The J gene is TRBJ1-1, the V gene TRBV7-2; D gene ambiguous. With 5 bases removed from V and 1 base from J, the gap between germline ends came to 8 bases. In germline, CDR1 is SGHTA, CDR2 FQGNSA. This CDR3 spans 13 amino acids. The CDR3 DNA follows: TGTGCCAGCAGCGCGACTGGGAACACTGAAGCTTTCTTT. Protein: CASSATGNTEAFF.

Here the CDR3 reads CASSQEVRGPGDYGYTF. Written as DNA, the CDR3 is TGTGCCAGCAGCCAAGAGGTCAGGGGACCAGGCGACTATGGCTACACCTTC. The chain uses TRBV3-1 (or the pseudogene TRBV3-2) and TRBJ1-2; TRBD1 might be the D (6 bases). The ends were cut back, 0 bases at V and 3 bases at J, with 17 bases in the middle. The CDR3 is 17 residues long. Germline V gives CDR1 LGHDT, CDR2 YNNKEL (reference sequence).

The chain recombines TRBV6-5 with TRBJ1-6, with 7 positions matching TRBD1. V lost 6 bases, J lost 8 bases, and 7 bases stayed unmatched. In germline, CDR1 is MNHEY, CDR2 SVGAGI. The CDR3 extends over 14 amino acids. CDR3 residues: CASRNRGPDSPLHF. CDR3 nucleotides: TGTGCCAGCAGAAACAGGGGTCCCGATTCACCCCTCCACTTT.

The chain combines TRBV7-2 with TRBJ2-1; 10 bases match TRBD2. The V and J ends lost 4 bases and 9 bases, in that order; junction bases with no gene match: 9. This CDR3 comprises 15 residues. CDR1 and CDR2 from the germline V gene are SGHTA and FQGNSA. CDR3 sequence reads: CASSSELAGNGEQFF. CDR3 sequence (DNA): TGTGCCAGCAGCTCGGAACTAGCGGGAAACGGTGAGCAGTTCTTC.

This clone was detected once. The chain is built from TRBV5-1 and TRBJ1-3; TRBD1 is a possible D gene (6 bases). Trimming shortened V by 4 bases and J by 0 bases, and 14 bases separated the two germline ends. This CDR3 comprises 16 residues. CDR1 SGHRS and CDR2 YFSETQ come from the germline V gene. The CDR3: CASSPDGGASGNTIYF. The CDR3 bases are TGCGCCAGCAGCCCGGATGGGGGGGCCTCTGGAAACACCATATATTTT.

The rearrangement joins TRBV14 to TRBJ1-3, with D uncertain. Germline CDR1 SGHDN, CDR2 FVKESK. This CDR3 comprises 12 residues. The ends were cut back, 3 bases at V and 8 bases at J, with 8 bases in the middle. CDR3 nucleotide sequence: TGTGCCAGCAGCCAGATATCGGACACCATATATTTT. Translated: CASSQISDTIYF.

CDR3: CASSPRAVPYEQYF. CDR3 bases: TGTGCCAGCAGCCCGAGGGCAGTCCCATACGAGCAGTACTTC. This chain connects TRBV7-8 to TRBJ2-7; a possible D gene is TRBD2 (5 bases). The length of the CDR3 is 14 residues. V lost 5 bases, J lost 4 bases, and 15 bases lay in between. Germline values: CDR1 SGHVS, CDR2 FQNEAQ.

The rearrangement joins TRBV7-8 to TRBJ2-1; D call uncertain. Per germline, CDR1 SGHVS and CDR2 FQNEAQ. The ends were cut back, 2 bases at V and 2 bases at J, with 10 bases in the middle. There are 15 residues in the CDR3. The CDR3 DNA reads TGTGCCAGCAGCTTATTCACACCTCCCTACAATGAGCAGTTCTTC. It encodes CASSLFTPPYNEQFF. The whole variable domain, filled in from reference TRBV7-8 and TRBJ2-1, reads GAGVSQSPRYKVAKRGQDVALRCDPISGHVSLFWYQQALGQGPEFLTYFQNEAQLDKSGLPSDRFFAERPEGSVSTLKIQRTQQEDSAVYLCASSLFTPPYNEQFFGPGTRLTVL.

DNA of the CDR3: TGTGCCAGCAGTTTTCGCAGCGGGGCCGGCTACACCTTC. This gives the protein CASSFRSGAGYTF. This chain joins TRBV12-3 or TRBV12-4 and TRBJ1-2; possible D gene TRBD1, 5 bases. CDR3 length equals 13 residues. V lost 3 bases, J lost 8 bases, and 13 bases lay in between.

The chain combines TRBV29-1 with TRBJ2-3, with 12 positions matching TRBD2. This CDR3 region has 17 residues. The ends lost 1 base at V and 2 bases at J; junction bases unmatched: 7. Germline V lookup: CDR1 SQVTM, CDR2 ANQGSEA. For the CDR3, the DNA is TGCAGCGTTGAAGGGGGGCTAGCGGGAGGGCCCACAGATACGCAGTATTTT. Translation gives CSVEGGLAGGPTDTQYF.